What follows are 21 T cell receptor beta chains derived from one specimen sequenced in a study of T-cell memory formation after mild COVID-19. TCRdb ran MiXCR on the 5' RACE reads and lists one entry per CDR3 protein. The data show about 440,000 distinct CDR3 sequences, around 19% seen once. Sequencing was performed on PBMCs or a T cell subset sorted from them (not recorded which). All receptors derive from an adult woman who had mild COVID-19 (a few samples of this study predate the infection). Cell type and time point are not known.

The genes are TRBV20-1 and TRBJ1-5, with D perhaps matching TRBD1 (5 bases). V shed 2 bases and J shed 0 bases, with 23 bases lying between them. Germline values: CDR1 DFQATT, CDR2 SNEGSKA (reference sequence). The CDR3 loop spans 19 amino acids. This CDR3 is CSARFRGDGEYYSNQPQHF. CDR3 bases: TGCAGTGCTAGATTCCGGGGGGACGGGGAATATTATAGCAATCAGCCCCAGCATTTT.

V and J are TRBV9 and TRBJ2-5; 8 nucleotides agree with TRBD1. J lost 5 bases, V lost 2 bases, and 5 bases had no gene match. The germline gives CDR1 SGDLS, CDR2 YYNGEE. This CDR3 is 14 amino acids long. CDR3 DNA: TGTGCCAGCAGCGTGCAGGGGGCATCGGAGACCCAGTACTTC. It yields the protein CASSVQGASETQYF.

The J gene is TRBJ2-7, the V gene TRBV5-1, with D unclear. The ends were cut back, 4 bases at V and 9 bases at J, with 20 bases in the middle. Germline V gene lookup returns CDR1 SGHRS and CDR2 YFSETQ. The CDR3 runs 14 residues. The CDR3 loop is CASSVDPSYSVQYF. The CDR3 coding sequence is TGCGCCAGCAGCGTGGACCCGTCGTATTCCGTGCAGTACTTC.

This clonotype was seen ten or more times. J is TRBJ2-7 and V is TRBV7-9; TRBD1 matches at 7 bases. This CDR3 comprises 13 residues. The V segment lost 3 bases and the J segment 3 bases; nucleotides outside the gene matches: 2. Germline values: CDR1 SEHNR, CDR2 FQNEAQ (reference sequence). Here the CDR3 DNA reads TGTGCCAGCAGCTTGGGACAGAACTACGAGCAGTACTTC. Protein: CASSLGQNYEQYF.

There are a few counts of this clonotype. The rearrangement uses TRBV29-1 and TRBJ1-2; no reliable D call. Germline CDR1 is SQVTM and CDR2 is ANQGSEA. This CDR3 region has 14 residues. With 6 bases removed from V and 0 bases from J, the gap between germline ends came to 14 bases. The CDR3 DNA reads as TGCAGCGTCTCCGGGAGGCAGCCTAACTATGGCTACACCTTC. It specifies CSVSGRQPNYGYTF.

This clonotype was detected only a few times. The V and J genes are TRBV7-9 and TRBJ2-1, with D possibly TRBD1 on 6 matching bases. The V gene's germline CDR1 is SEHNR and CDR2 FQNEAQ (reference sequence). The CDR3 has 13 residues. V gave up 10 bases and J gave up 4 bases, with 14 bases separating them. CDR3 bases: TGTGCCATCCCGGGACACCTTTACAATGAGCAGTTCTTC. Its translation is CAIPGHLYNEQFF.

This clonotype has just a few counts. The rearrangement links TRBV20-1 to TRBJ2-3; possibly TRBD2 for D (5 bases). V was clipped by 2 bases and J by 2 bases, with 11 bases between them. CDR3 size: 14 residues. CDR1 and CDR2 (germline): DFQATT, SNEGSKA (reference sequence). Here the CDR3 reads CSARTRGYTDTQYF. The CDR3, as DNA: TGCAGTGCTAGAACTCGCGGGTACACAGATACGCAGTATTTT.

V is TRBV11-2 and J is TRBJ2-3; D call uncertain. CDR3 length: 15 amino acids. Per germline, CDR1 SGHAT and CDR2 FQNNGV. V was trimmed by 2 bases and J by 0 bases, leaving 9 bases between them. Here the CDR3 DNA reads TGTGCCAGCAGCTTACAGCGCGTGAGCACAGATACGCAGTATTTT. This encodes CASSLQRVSTDTQYF.

The CDR3 DNA reads TGTGCCAGCAAAACTAGCGGGTGGACTGTAAGCACAGATACGCAGTATTTT. Protein: CASKTSGWTVSTDTQYF. The chain recombines TRBV2 with TRBJ2-3; 9 bases are shared with TRBD2. This CDR3 is 17 amino acids long. The ends lost 7 bases at V and 0 bases at J; junction bases unmatched: 11. Germline CDR1 is SNHLY and CDR2 is FYNNEI.

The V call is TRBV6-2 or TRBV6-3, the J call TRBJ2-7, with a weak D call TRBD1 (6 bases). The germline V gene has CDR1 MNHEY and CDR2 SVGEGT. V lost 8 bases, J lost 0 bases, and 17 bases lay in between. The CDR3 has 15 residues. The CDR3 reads CASRTRDRTSYEQYF. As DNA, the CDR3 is TGTGCCAGCCGAACTCGAGACAGGACCTCCTACGAGCAGTACTTC.

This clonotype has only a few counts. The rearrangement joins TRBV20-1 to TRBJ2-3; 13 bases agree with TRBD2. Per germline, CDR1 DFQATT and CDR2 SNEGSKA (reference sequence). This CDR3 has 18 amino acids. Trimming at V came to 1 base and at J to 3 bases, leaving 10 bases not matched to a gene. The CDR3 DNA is TGCAGTGCTAGAGGGGGGGGTCGGACTAGCGGGAGAACAGATACGCAGTATTTT. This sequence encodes CSARGGGRTSGRTDTQYF.

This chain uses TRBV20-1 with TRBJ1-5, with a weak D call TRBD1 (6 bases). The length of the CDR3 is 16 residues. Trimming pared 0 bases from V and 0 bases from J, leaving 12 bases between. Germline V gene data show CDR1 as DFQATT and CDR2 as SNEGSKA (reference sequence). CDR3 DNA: TGCAGTGCTAGAGAGGGGGGCACCTATAGCAATCAGCCCCAGCATTTT. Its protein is CSAREGGTYSNQPQHF.

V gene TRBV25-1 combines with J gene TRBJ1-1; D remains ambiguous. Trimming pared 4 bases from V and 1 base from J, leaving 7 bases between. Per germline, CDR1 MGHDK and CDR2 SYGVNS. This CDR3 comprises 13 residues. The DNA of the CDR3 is TGTGCCAGCAGTGGTCAGGAGAACACTGAAGCTTTCTTT. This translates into CASSGQENTEAFF.

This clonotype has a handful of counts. The CDR3 DNA reads as TGTGCCACCAGTGATCGTTGGACAGGGTTGAGTGTCGGGGAGCTGTTTTTT. It codes for CATSDRWTGLSVGELFF. The chain carries TRBV24-1 and TRBJ2-2, with TRBD1 matching over 8 bases. The CDR3 totals 17 residues. Looked up from germline, CDR1 is KGHDR and CDR2 is SFDVKD. V dropped 3 bases and J dropped 7; count of bases not matched to a gene: 12.

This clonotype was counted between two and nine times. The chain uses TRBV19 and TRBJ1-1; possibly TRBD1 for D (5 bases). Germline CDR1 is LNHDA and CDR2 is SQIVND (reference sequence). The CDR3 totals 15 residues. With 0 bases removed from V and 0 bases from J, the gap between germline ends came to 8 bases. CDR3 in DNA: TGTGCCAGTAGTATAGAGGGGACGGTGAACACTGAAGCTTTCTTT. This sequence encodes CASSIEGTVNTEAFF.

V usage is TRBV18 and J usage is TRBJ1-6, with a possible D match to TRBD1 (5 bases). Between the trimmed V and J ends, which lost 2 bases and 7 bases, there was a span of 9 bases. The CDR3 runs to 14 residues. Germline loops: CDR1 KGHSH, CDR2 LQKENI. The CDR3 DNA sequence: TGTGCCAGCTCACCAGGGGCGCGGAATTCACCCCTCCACTTT. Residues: CASSPGARNSPLHF.

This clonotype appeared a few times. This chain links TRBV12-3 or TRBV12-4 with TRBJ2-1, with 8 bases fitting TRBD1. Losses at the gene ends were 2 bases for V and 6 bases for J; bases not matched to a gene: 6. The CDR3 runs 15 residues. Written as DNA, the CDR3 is TGTGCCAGCAGTTTATCAGGGGGCCGAGCCAATGAGCAGTTCTTC. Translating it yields CASSLSGGRANEQFF.

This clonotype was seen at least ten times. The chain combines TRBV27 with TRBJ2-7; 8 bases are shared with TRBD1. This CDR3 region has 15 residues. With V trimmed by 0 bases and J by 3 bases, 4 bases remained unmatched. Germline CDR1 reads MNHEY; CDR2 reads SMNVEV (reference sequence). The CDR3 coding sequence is TGTGCCAGCAGTTTATCAACAGGGGGAGACTACGAGCAGTACTTC. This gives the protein CASSLSTGGDYEQYF.

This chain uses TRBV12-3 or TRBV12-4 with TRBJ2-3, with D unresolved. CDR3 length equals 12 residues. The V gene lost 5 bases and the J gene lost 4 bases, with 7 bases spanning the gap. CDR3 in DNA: TGTGCCAGCAGTGATAGATCAGATACGCAGTATTTT. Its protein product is CASSDRSDTQYF.

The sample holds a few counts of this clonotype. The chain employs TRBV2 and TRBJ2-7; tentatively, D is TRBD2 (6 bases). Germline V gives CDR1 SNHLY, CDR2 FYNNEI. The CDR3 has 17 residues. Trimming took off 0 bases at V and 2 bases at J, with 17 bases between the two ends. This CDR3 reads CASSEANQGLKAYEQYF. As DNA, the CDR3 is TGTGCCAGCAGTGAAGCGAACCAGGGACTGAAAGCCTACGAGCAGTACTTC.

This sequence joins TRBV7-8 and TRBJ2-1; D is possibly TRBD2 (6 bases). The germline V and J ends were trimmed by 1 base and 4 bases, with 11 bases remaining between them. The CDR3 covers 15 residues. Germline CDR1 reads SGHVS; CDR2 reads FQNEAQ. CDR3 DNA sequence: TGTGCCAGCAGCTTAGACACCGGGACTTACAATGAGCAGTTCTTC. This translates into CASSLDTGTYNEQFF. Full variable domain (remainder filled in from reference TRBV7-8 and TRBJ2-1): GAGVSQSPRYKVAKRGQDVALRCDPISGHVSLFWYQQALGQGPEFLTYFQNEAQLDKSGLPSDRFFAERPEGSVSTLKIQRTQQEDSAVYLCASSLDTGTYNEQFFGPGTRLTVL.